The 4 T cell receptor beta chains presented below share a single source sample, sequenced in a study of monozygotic twins with inflammatory bowel disease. TCRdb reprocessed the 5' RACE reads and reports one entry per CDR3 protein, with no DNA. In all, the sample yields approximately 110,000 distinct CDR3 sequences. The sample taken for sequencing was blood. Every receptor here comes from a human donor with ulcerative colitis or Crohn's disease, or a healthy co-twin of an affected twin (not recorded which).

The rearrangement uses TRBV5-1 and TRBJ2-7; the D call of TRBD1 rests on TCRdb alone, since no DNA is present to check it. This CDR3 spans 14 amino acids. The germline CDR1 and CDR2 sequences are SGHRS and YFSETQ. CDR3 region: CASSPPGQTYEQYF.

V is TRBV4-1 and J is TRBJ2-7; there is no DNA to check the TCRdb D call of TRBD2. Germline V gene sequence: CDR1 MGHRA, CDR2 YSYEKL. The CDR3 sequence is 17 residues long. The CDR3 region is CASSPTSGSLSSYEQYF.

V gene TRBV5-1 combines with J gene TRBJ2-1; checking the TCRdb D call of TRBD2 is not possible without DNA. CDR3 length: 14 residues. From germline, CDR1 is SGHRS and CDR2 YFSETQ. CDR3 residues: CASSPGGLINEQFF.

This chain uses TRBV9 with TRBJ1-6. Germline V gene lookup returns CDR1 SGDLS and CDR2 YYNGEE. CDR3 size: 13 residues. The chain's CDR3 is CASSVASNSPLHF.